This T cell receptor beta chain was captured by sequencing in a study of OX40 agonist ivuxolimab in advanced cancers. Findings and limits, study-wide: At 0.1 to 3.0 mg/kg and by week 6, clonal expansion occurred in CD4+ and CD8+ blood T cells.

V gave up 5 bases and J gave up 2 bases, with 13 bases separating them. CDR1 is MNHEY and CDR2 is SMNVEV in the germline V gene (reference sequence). The CDR3 consists of 14 residues. Generated by immunoSEQ multiplex PCR, the TCRdb table keeps only in-frame clones and is missing some. Here the sample spans tens of thousands of clones, approximately 78% being singletons. Of note for this clone: What it binds is not known.

The rearrangement links TRBV27 to TRBJ2-7; TRBD1 might be the D (6 bases). The material was CD4+ or CD8+ T cells sorted from blood, obtained in a trial of the OX40 agonist ivuxolimab. The clonotype comes from an adult with an advanced solid tumor such as melanoma, head and neck, liver or kidney cancer. The DNA for the CDR3 is TGTGCCAGCAGTGCGTCAACAGGGCCCTACGAGCAGTACTTC. Protein: CASSASTGPYEQYF.